This T cell receptor beta chain was profiled in a study of blood T cell repertoires in COVID-19. TCRdb's copy holds only in-frame clones and misses some; the assay was immunoSEQ multiplex PCR. The sample includes approximately 210,000 clones, around four fifths of them seen just once. Sequenced sample: PBMCs or T cells enriched from blood (not recorded which). The receptor was derived from a man in his forties who had recovered from COVID-19.

For the CDR3, the DNA is TGTGCCAGCAGCCAGCCGGGACAGGGGACCAATGAGCAGTTCTTC. It yields the protein CASSQPGQGTNEQFF. The V call is TRBV7-9, the J call TRBJ2-1; 10 bases fit TRBD1. CDR1 and CDR2 from the germline V gene are SEHNR and FQNEAQ (reference sequence). Germline trimming cut 5 bases from V and 6 bases from J; bases unmatched to any gene: 7. The CDR3 sequence is 15 residues long. The full variable domain, with the rest looked up from reference TRBV7-9 and TRBJ2-1, is DTGVSQNPRHKITKRGQNVTFRCDPISEHNRLYWYRQTLGQGPEFLTYFQNEAQLEKSRLLSDRFSAERPKGSFSTLEIQRTEQGDSAMYLCASSQPGQGTNEQFFGPGTRLTVL.